The rows below give T cell receptor beta chains drawn from one sample of a study of CD8+ T cells in alopecia areata. Measured with immunoSEQ multiplex PCR; TCRdb has only the in-frame clones, and not every one. The sample records about 220,000 clones, around 57% being singletons. The sequencing used CD4+ T cells sorted from blood, collected at week 4, from a patient treated with tofacitinib. Receptor source: a human donor with alopecia areata. Both conserved end residues are part of each CDR3.

TRBV29-1	TRBJ2-5	CSVRQGAGETQYF
TRBV7-3	TRBJ2-5	CASSLLGRAEETQYF
TRBV30	TRBJ1-6	CAWSKGGGYSPLHF
TRBV4-3	TRBJ2-5	CASSQDARGTRTQYF
TRBV6-5	TRBJ2-1	CASSSIIRGYNEQFF
TRBV7-9	TRBJ1-2	CASTPGGTQLYYGYTF
TRBV6-5	TRBJ2-3	CASSGLGLGTDTQYF
TRBV29-1	TRBJ2-3	CSVAGGDTQYF
TRBV30	TRBJ1-4	CAWGLREKLFF
TRBV10-3	TRBJ1-2	CAISGGYGYTF
TRBV14	TRBJ1-2	CASSFQMGGYTF
TRBV7-8	TRBJ2-7	CASSLEVRDSLKDEQYF
TRBV4-3	TRBJ2-3	CASSQTSGSTDTQYF
TRBV10-3	TRBJ2-4	CAISESGGPAKNIQYF
TRBV7-6	TRBJ2-2	CASSSSGTELFF
TRBV30	TRBJ1-2	CAWSTGANYGYTF
TRBV11-3	TRBJ2-2	CASSPRVTGELFF